The rows below give T cell receptor beta chains drawn from one sample of a study of tumor-infiltrating lymphocytes in oesophageal squamous cell carcinoma. Using its own MiXCR run on the PCR reads, TCRdb lists one record per CDR3 protein. Found here are more than 10,000 distinct CDR3 sequences, approximately 50% of them singletons; the top ten hold about 15%. Input material: normal esophageal tissue next to the tumor. These TCRs come from a male donor with esophageal squamous cell carcinoma. Each CDR3 is given with its conserved first and last residue. The order of the fields is clone size, V gene, J gene, CDR3 protein. The size entry is marked missing in some rows and otherwise reads once, few, many or a size class.

clone_size: .
v_call: TRBV7-2
j_call: TRBJ2-3
cdr3_aa: CASTQGGRQGGADTQYF

clone_size: .
v_call: TRBV11-3
j_call: TRBJ2-1
cdr3_aa: CASTLETGLDEQFF

clone_size: .
v_call: TRBV12-3/TRBV12-4
j_call: .
cdr3_aa: CASSFILGFREQFF

clone_size: .
v_call: TRBV7-2
j_call: TRBJ2-7
cdr3_aa: CASSLDSSNNEQYF

clone_size: .
v_call: TRBV9
j_call: TRBJ2-2
cdr3_aa: CASDAGTGATGELFF

clone_size: few
v_call: TRBV7-6
j_call: TRBJ2-7
cdr3_aa: CASSSTLGGTGTGGEQYF

clone_size: .
v_call: TRBV27
j_call: TRBJ2-1
cdr3_aa: CASKNRGRTYNEQFF

clone_size: .
v_call: TRBV19
j_call: TRBJ2-7
cdr3_aa: CASSSNRGAYEQYF

clone_size: .
v_call: TRBV11-2
j_call: .
cdr3_aa: CASSLGGMWYEQYF

clone_size: .
v_call: TRBV7-2
j_call: .
cdr3_aa: CASSALADPQGRDGYTF

clone_size: few
v_call: TRBV6-8
j_call: TRBJ2-5
cdr3_aa: CASRGTSGRQETQYF

clone_size: .
v_call: TRBV11-3
j_call: TRBJ2-3
cdr3_aa: CASSSETRDTQYF

clone_size: few
v_call: TRBV7-6
j_call: .
cdr3_aa: CASSLVRTEQETQYF

clone_size: many
v_call: TRBV5-1
j_call: TRBJ2-1
cdr3_aa: CASSSQPSGSYNEQFF

clone_size: few
v_call: TRBV19
j_call: TRBJ1-1
cdr3_aa: CASSPRDRTEAFF

clone_size: .
v_call: TRBV19
j_call: TRBJ2-7
cdr3_aa: CATKGTGTYEQYF

clone_size: .
v_call: TRBV20-1
j_call: TRBJ2-5
cdr3_aa: CSASASQETQYF

clone_size: .
v_call: TRBV28
j_call: .
cdr3_aa: CASTPGGYNEQFF

clone_size: .
v_call: TRBV6-5
j_call: TRBJ2-3
cdr3_aa: CASSDRETDTQYF

clone_size: medium-sized
v_call: TRBV7-2
j_call: TRBJ2-7
cdr3_aa: CASSLSAYEQYF

clone_size: .
v_call: TRBV2
j_call: .
cdr3_aa: CASSRDRGYSNEQFF

clone_size: few
v_call: TRBV6-1
j_call: TRBJ1-1
cdr3_aa: CASSYGQGSSTEAFF

clone_size: .
v_call: TRBV6-1
j_call: TRBJ2-7
cdr3_aa: CASLAGDSPLHF

clone_size: .
v_call: TRBV10-2
j_call: .
cdr3_aa: CASSESANEQFF

clone_size: .
v_call: TRBV7-2
j_call: TRBJ2-3
cdr3_aa: CASSLLAYTGELYF

clone_size: few
v_call: TRBV7-6
j_call: TRBJ2-5
cdr3_aa: CASSLRTSGRKETQYF

clone_size: .
v_call: TRBV7-2
j_call: TRBJ2-3
cdr3_aa: CASRHGTSGRDTQYF

clone_size: .
v_call: TRBV7-9
j_call: .
cdr3_aa: CASSLATQTGHGYTF

clone_size: .
v_call: TRBV28
j_call: TRBJ2-3
cdr3_aa: CASSFLQGTDTQYF

clone_size: .
v_call: TRBV12-3/TRBV12-4
j_call: TRBJ2-5
cdr3_aa: CASGLARGETQYF

clone_size: .
v_call: TRBV7-8
j_call: .
cdr3_aa: CASSFKYEQYF

clone_size: .
v_call: TRBV10-3
j_call: .
cdr3_aa: CAISSGDLAGEQFF

clone_size: .
v_call: TRBV7-2
j_call: TRBJ2-7
cdr3_aa: CASSRQGGVYEQYF

clone_size: few
v_call: TRBV7-2
j_call: TRBJ2-5
cdr3_aa: CASSLGAGTGQETQYF

clone_size: .
v_call: TRBV5-6
j_call: TRBJ2-3
cdr3_aa: CASSLDRLGLAGVIDTQYF

clone_size: .
v_call: TRBV7-9
j_call: TRBJ2-5
cdr3_aa: CASSLAPLRFF

clone_size: .
v_call: TRBV12-3/TRBV12-4
j_call: .
cdr3_aa: CASSRLAGRETQYF

clone_size: .
v_call: TRBV12-3/TRBV12-4
j_call: TRBJ1-1
cdr3_aa: CASSRDNSRRFF

clone_size: medium-sized
v_call: TRBV7-9
j_call: TRBJ2-3
cdr3_aa: CASSPGDRSFSTDTQYF

clone_size: .
v_call: TRBV6-1
j_call: TRBJ2-3
cdr3_aa: CASSYHQLAGFTDTQYF

clone_size: few
v_call: TRBV12-3/TRBV12-4
j_call: TRBJ2-3
cdr3_aa: CASSSGLGNTQYF

clone_size: medium-sized
v_call: TRBV28
j_call: TRBJ2-4
cdr3_aa: CASSFPSGGAAKNIQYF

clone_size: .
v_call: TRBV7-3
j_call: TRBJ2-2
cdr3_aa: CASRPGQGGTGELFF

clone_size: few
v_call: TRBV20-1
j_call: TRBJ2-1
cdr3_aa: CSAPLDQGANNSPLHF

clone_size: many
v_call: TRBV6-1
j_call: TRBJ2-7
cdr3_aa: CASSRRGTGVNEQYF